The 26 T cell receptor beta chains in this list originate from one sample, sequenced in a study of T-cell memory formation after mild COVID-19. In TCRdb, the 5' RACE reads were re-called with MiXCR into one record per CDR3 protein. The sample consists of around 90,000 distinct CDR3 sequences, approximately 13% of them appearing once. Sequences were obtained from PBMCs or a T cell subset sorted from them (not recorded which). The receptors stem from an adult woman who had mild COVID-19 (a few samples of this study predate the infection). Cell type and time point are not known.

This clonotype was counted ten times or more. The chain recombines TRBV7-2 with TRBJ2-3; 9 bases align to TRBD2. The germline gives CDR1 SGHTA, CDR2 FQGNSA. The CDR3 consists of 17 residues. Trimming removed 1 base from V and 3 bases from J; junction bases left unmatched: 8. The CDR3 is CASSLDGGRVWTDTQYF. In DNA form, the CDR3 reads TGTGCCAGCAGCTTAGATGGCGGGAGGGTTTGGACAGATACGCAGTATTTT.

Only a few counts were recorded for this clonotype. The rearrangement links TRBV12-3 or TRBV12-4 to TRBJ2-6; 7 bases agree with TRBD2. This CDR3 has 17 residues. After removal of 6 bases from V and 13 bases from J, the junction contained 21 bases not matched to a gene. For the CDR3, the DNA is TGTGCCAGCAGCCACTTTGCGGGAGTATCTGGAGGTGTAGTCCTGACTTTC. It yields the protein CASSHFAGVSGGVVLTF.

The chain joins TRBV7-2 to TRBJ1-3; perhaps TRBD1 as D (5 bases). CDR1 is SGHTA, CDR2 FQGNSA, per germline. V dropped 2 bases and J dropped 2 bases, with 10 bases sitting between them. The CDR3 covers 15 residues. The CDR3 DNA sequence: TGTGCCAGCAGCTTACAAGGGACGACTGGAAACACCATATATTTT. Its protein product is CASSLQGTTGNTIYF.

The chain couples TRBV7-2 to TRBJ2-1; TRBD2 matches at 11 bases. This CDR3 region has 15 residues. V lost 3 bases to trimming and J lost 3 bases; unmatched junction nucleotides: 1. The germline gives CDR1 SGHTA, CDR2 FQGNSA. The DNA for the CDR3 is TGTGCCAGCAGCTTCGGGACTAGCGGCTACAATGAGCAGTTCTTC. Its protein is CASSFGTSGYNEQFF.

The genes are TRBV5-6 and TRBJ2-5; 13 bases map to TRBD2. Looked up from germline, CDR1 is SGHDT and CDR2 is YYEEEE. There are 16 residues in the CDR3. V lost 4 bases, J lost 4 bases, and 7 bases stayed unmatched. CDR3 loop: CASSGVGTSGTETQYF. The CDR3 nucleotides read TGTGCCAGCAGCGGCGTGGGGACTAGCGGGACAGAGACCCAGTACTTC.

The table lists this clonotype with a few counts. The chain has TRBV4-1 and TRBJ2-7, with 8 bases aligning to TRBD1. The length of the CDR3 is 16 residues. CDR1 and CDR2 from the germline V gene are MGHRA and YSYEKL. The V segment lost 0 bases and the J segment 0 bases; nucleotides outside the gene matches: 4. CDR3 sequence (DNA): TGCGCCAGCAGCCAAGACCTTACAGGGGGCTCCTACGAGCAGTACTTC. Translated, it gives CASSQDLTGGSYEQYF.

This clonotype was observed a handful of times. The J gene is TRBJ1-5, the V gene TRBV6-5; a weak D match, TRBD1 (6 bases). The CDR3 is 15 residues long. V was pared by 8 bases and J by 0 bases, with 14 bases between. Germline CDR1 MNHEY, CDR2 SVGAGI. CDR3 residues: CASSQGQYSNQPQHF. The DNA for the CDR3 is TGTGCCAGCTCTCAGGGGCAGTATAGCAATCAGCCCCAGCATTTT.

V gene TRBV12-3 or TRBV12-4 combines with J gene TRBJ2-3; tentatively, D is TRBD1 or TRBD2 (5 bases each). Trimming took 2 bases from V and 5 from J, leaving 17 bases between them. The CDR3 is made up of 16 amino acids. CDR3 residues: CASSLSGSSRGDTQYF. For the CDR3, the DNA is TGTGCCAGCAGTTTATCAGGGAGTTCCCGGGGAGATACGCAGTATTTT.

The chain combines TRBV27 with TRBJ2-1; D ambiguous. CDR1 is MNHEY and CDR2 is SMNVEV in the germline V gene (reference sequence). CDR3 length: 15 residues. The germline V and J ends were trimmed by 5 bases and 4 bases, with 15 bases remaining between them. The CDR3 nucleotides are TGTGCCAGCAGTGACCTTCTGACGGGTTACAATGAGCAGTTCTTC. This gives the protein CASSDLLTGYNEQFF.

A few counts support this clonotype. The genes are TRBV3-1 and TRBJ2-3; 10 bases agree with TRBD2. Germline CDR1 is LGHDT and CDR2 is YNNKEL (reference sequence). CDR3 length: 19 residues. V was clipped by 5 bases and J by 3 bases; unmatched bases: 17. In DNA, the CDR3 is TGTGCCAGCAGCGCCCGGCTAGCGGGGGACAAAAGGGTGACAGATACGCAGTATTTT. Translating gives CASSARLAGDKRVTDTQYF.

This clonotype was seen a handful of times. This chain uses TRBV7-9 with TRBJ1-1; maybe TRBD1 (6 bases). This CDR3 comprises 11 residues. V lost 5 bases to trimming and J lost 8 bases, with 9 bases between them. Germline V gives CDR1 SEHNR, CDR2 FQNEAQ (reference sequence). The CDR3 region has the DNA TGTGCCAGCAGCAAGGACAGAGAAGCTTTCTTT. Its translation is CASSKDREAFF.

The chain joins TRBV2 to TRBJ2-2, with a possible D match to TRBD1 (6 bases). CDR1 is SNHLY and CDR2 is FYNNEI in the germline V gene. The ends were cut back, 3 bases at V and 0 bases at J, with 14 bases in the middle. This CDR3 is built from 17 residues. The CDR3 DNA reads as TGTGCCAGCAGTGACTACAGGGTGCTCGCGAACACCGGGGAGCTGTTTTTT. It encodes CASSDYRVLANTGELFF.

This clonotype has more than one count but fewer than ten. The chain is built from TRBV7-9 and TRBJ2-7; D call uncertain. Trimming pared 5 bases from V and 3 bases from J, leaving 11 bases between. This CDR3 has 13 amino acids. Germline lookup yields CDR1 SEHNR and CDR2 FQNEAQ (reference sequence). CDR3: CASSAALVYEQYF. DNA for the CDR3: TGTGCCAGCAGCGCGGCACTGGTCTACGAGCAGTACTTC.

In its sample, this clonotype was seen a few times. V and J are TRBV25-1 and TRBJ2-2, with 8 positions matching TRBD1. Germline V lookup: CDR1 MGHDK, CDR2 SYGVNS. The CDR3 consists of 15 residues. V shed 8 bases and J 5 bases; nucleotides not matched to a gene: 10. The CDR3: CASSEDRVGTGELFF. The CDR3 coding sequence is TGTGCCAGCTCTGAGGACAGGGTAGGGACCGGGGAGCTGTTTTTT. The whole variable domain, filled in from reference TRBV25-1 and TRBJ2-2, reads EADIYQTPRYLVIGTGKKITLECSQTMGHDKMYWYQQDPGMELHLIHYSYGVNSTEKGDLSSESTVSRIRTEHFPLTLESARPSHTSQYLCASSEDRVGTGELFFGEGSRLTVL.

This CDR3 reads CATSLTDYKYNEQFF. The CDR3 DNA is TGTGCCACCTCCTTGACGGACTATAAATACAATGAGCAGTTCTTC. V gene TRBV6-5 combines with J gene TRBJ2-1; D possibly corresponds to TRBD2 (6 bases). Trimming shortened V by 10 bases and J by 4 bases, and 20 bases separated the two germline ends. The CDR3 totals 15 residues. The germline gives CDR1 MNHEY, CDR2 SVGAGI.

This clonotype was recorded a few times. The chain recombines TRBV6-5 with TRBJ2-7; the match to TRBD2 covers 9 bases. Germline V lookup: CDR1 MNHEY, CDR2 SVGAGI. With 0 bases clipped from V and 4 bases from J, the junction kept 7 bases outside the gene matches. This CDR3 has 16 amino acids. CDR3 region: CASSYSASGTIYEQYF. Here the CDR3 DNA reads TGTGCCAGCAGTTACTCGGCTAGCGGGACCATATACGAGCAGTACTTC.

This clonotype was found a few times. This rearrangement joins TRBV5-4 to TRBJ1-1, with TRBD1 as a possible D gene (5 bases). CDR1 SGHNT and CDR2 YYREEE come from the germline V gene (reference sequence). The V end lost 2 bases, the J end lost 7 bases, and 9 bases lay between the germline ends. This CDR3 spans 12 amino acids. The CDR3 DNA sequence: TGTGCCAGCAGCTTCGGGGGTGGTGAAGCTTTCTTT. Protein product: CASSFGGGEAFF.

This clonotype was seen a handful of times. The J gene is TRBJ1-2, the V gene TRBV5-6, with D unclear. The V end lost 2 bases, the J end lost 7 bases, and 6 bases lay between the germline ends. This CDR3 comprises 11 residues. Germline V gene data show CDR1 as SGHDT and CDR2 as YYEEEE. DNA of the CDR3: TGTGCCAGCAGCTTCGGGCCTGGCTACACCTTC. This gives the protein CASSFGPGYTF.

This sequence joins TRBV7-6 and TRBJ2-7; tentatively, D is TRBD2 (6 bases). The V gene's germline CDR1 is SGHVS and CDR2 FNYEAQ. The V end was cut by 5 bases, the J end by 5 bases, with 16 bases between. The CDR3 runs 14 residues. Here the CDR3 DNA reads TGTGCCAGCAGCACAACCCTGGGCGGGAACGAGCAGTACTTC. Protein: CASSTTLGGNEQYF.

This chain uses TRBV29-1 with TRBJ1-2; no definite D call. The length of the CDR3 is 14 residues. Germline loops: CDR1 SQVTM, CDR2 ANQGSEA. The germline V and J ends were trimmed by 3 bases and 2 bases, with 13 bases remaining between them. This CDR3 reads CSVESWFGNYGYTF. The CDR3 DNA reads TGCAGCGTTGAGTCTTGGTTTGGCAACTATGGCTACACCTTC.

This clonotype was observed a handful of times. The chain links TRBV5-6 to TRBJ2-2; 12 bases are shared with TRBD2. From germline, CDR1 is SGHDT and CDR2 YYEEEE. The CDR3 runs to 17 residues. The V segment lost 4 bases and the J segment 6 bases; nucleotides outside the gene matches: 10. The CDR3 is CASSILAGGPPAGELFF. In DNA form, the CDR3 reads TGTGCCAGCAGCATACTAGCGGGAGGACCCCCCGCCGGGGAGCTGTTTTTT.

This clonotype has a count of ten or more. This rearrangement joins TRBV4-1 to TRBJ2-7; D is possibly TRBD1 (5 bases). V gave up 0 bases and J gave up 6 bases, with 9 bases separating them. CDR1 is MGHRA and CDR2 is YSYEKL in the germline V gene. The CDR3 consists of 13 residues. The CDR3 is CASSQEGLGEQYF. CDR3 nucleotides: TGCGCCAGCAGCCAAGAGGGGCTGGGCGAGCAGTACTTC.

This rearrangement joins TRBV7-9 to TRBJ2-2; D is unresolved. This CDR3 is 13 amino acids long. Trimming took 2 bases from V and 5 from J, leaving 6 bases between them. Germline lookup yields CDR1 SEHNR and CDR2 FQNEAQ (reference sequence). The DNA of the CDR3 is TGTGCCAGCAGCTTATCCGGGACCGGGGAGCTGTTTTTT. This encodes CASSLSGTGELFF.

The CDR3 loop is CASSYSTGRESTDTQYF. CDR3 DNA sequence: TGTGCCAGCAGTTACTCCACGGGGCGGGAGAGCACAGATACGCAGTATTTT. The V call is TRBV6-2 or TRBV6-3, the J call TRBJ2-3; 7 bases align to TRBD2. CDR3 size: 17 residues. Germline assignment: CDR1 MNHEY and CDR2 SVGEGT. J lost 0 bases, V lost 0 bases, and 6 bases had no gene match.

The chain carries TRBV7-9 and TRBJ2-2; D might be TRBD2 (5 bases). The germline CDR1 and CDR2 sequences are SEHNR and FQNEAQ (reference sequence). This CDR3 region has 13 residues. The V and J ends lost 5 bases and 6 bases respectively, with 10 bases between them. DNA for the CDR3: TGTGCCAGCAGCCCGCGGGCTGCCGGGGAGCTGTTTTTT. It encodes CASSPRAAGELFF.

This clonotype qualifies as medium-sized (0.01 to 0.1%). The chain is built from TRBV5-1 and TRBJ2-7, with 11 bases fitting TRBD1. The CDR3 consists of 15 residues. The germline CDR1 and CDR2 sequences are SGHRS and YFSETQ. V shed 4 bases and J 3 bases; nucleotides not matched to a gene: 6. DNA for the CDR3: TGCGCCAGCAGCACCTCCGGGACAGGGGGCTACGAGCAGTACTTC. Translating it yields CASSTSGTGGYEQYF.